This T cell receptor beta chain was recovered during a study of cytomegalovirus exposure and HLA in healthy donors. General study findings and limits: In a later analysis, across HLA loci, associated TCR counts were highest for DRB1, lowest for HLA-C. The classifier reportedly diagnosed cytomegalovirus status with high specificity and sensitivity.

As concerns this clone: What it recognizes is unknown.

The PCR made use of 60 Vbeta and 13 Jbeta primers. Here immunoSEQ multiplex PCR was the method, and the copy in TCRdb shows in-frame clones only, minus some. The sample contains approximately 140,000 clones, around 78% of which appear only once. Trimming cost V 1 base and J 7 bases, with 8 bases left between them. The length of the CDR3 is 12 residues. Per the germline V gene, CDR1 is SGHNT and CDR2 is YYREEE (reference sequence). The receptor comes from a woman aged 50 to 60 in good health and CMV-seronegative. Sequenced: PBMCs. J is TRBJ1-2 and V is TRBV5-4; D uncertain. This chain's CDR3 is CASSLLRAGYTF. CDR3 in DNA: TGTGCCAGCAGCTTGCTGAGGGCTGGCTACACCTTC.